This TCR beta chain derives from a study of cytomegalovirus exposure and HLA in healthy donors. This CDR3 region has 14 residues. Germline CDR1 and CDR2: SGHTA and FQGNSA. V lost 2 bases and J 0 bases, leaving 8 bases between the germline ends. The donors were members of the validation cohort comprising about 120 subjects, separate from the roughly 600-subject first cohort. A remark on this clone: Antigen unknown.

Study outcomes and limitations: Using the classifier, cytomegalovirus status was reportedly diagnosed with high specificity and sensitivity. Subsequent analysis found a tendency for first-cohort TCR clusters to co-occur within the 90 to 150 validation repertoires.

TCRdb's copy holds only in-frame clones and misses some; the assay was immunoSEQ multiplex PCR. The data contain 90,000 to 150,000 clones, around nine tenths of them singletons. The sequencing input was PBMCs. The rearrangement links TRBV7-2 to TRBJ2-7; the D gene is possibly TRBD1 (6 bases). The origin of this receptor is a woman under 30 in good health and CMV-seropositive. The CDR3 protein is CASSLTGISYEQYF. The DNA for the CDR3 is TGTGCCAGCAGCTTAACAGGGATCTCCTACGAGCAGTACTTC.